This T cell receptor (beta chain) was recovered during a study of control samples from healthy donors and cancer patients. Generated by immunoSEQ multiplex PCR, the TCRdb table keeps only in-frame clones and is missing some. The sample holds roughly 100,000 clones, around nine tenths seen once. Per germline, CDR1 MDHEN and CDR2 SYDVKM. Trimming cost V 5 bases and J 6 bases; bases outside gene matches: 11. CDR3 length: 16 amino acids. Source material: blood. The sequence derives from a man under 40 in good health. V and J are TRBV28 and TRBJ2-1, with 9 bases identical to TRBD1. CDR3 sequence reads: CASSGQGLFSGNEQFF. The CDR3 DNA sequence: TGTGCCAGCAGTGGACAGGGGTTGTTTTCTGGCAATGAGCAGTTCTTC. The variable domain in full, completed from reference TRBV28 and TRBJ2-1, reads DVKVTQSSRYLVKRTGEKVFLECVQDMDHENMFWYRQDPGLGLRLIYFSYDVKMKEKGDIPEGYSVSREKKERFSLILESASTNQTSMYLCASSGQGLFSGNEQFFGPGTRLTVL.